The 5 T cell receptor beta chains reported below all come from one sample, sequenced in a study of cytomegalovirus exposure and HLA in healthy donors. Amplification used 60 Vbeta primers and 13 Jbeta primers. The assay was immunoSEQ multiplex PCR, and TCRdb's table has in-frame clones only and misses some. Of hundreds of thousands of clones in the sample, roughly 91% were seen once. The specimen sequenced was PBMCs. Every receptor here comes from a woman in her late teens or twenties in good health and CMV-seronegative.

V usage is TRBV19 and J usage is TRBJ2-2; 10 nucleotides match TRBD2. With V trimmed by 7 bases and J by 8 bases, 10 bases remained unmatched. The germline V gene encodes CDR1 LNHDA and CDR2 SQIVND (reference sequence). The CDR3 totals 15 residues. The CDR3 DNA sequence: TGTGCCAGTATAGCGGGGGGCCTATCTAGGGGGGAGCTGTTTTTT. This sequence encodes CASIAGGLSRGELFF.

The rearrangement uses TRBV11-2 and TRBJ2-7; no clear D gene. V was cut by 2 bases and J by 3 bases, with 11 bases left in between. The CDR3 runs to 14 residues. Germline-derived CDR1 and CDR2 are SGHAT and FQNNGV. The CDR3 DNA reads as TGTGCCAGCAGCTTAATGCTGGAGCACTACGAGCAGTACTTC. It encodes CASSLMLEHYEQYF.

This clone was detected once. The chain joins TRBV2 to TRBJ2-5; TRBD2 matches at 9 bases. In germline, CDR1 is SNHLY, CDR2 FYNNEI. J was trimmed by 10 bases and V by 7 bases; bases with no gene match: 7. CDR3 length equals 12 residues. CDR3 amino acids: CASNPSGEGQYF. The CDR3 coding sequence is TGTGCCAGCAATCCTAGCGGGGAGGGCCAGTACTTC.

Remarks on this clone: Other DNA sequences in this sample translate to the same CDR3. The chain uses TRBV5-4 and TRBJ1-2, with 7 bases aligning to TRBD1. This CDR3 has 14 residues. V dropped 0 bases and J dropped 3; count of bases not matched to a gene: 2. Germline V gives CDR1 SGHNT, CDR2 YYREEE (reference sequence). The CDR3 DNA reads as TGTGCCAGCAGCTTGGAGGGACAGCACTATGGCTACACCTTC. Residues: CASSLEGQHYGYTF.

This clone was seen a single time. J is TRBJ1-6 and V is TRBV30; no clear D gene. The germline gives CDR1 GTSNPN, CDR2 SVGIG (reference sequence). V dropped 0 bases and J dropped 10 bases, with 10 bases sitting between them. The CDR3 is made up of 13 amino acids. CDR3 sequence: CAWSVRARSPLHF. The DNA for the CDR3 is TGTGCCTGGAGTGTGCGGGCCCGGTCACCCCTCCACTTT.